The source of this T cell receptor (delta chain) is a study of delta chains in infants with herpesvirus infections. TCR cDNA was made from PBMC RNA with gamma- and delta-chain-specific primers. TCRdb reanalyzed the RT-PCR reads using CATT. Among 600 to 700 delta-chain clones listed, around three fifths were seen once. The CDR3 has 19 residues. Germline CDR1 is TSWWSYY and CDR2 is QGS. Trimming took off 2 bases at V and 5 bases at J, with 19 bases between the two ends. Comments on this clone: This likely stems from a read error, as it lies one base from a far larger clone.

The TCR comes from a human donor who was a Ugandan infant, either HIV-exposed or HIV-unexposed (not recorded which). The V gene is TRDV1, the J gene TRDJ3; unclear D gene. This specimen was peripheral blood, taken at time point 4 of longitudinal follow-up. DNA of the CDR3: TGTGCTCTTGGGGAATGGCCTTTTACCCCATCCAGGGACACCCGACAGATGTTTTTC. It codes for CALGEWPFTPSRDTRQMFF.